The T cell receptor (beta chain) under discussion was sequenced for a study of technical replicates of blood from several donors. Method: immunoSEQ multiplex PCR; TCRdb's copy keeps in-frame clones and lacks some. This sample has 60,000 to 85,000 clones, with just under 97% found just once. Germline V lookup: CDR1 WSHSY, CDR2 SAAADI. Trimming shortened V by 1 base and J by 7 bases, and 11 bases separated the two germline ends. The CDR3 runs to 14 residues. The receptor comes from a human donor in good health. This sequence joins TRBV10-2 and TRBJ2-1; weak D call: TRBD2 (5 bases). Sample: T cells isolated from PBMCs. The CDR3 nucleotides read TGCGCCAGCAGTGAGTGGGAGTATCGGAATGAGCAGTTCTTC. Residues: CASSEWEYRNEQFF.